The 11 T cell receptor beta chains listed next were all sequenced from one sample in a study of vaccination and CD4 T cells after COVID-19. Their target antigens are unknown. Treatment noted: roughly 11-day PBMC culture with coronavirus spike peptide pools or control peptides (ViraFEST assay). An Oncomine TCR Beta short-read assay was used to sequence the DNA from cultured CD4+ T cells. TCRdb re-derived calls from the PCR reads in MiXCR, one entry per CDR3 protein. The sample yields approximately 6,600 distinct CDR3 sequences, 20% to 25% seen once. Here the sequenced sample was CD4+ T cells from blood, cultured in vitro, taken after SARS-CoV-2 vaccination. These TCRs come from a human donor who had recovered from COVID-19.

The rearrangement joins TRBV19 to TRBJ2-3; 12 positions agree with TRBD2. Per germline, CDR1 LNHDA and CDR2 SQIVND (reference sequence). This CDR3 comprises 15 residues. V gave up 5 bases and J gave up 5 bases; unmatched junction bases: 5. CDR3 DNA sequence: TGTGCCAGTAGTGTACTAGCGGGAGGAGAAGATACGCAGTATTTT. Translated: CASSVLAGGEDTQYF.

J is TRBJ1-6 and V is TRBV6-1; D uncertain. The CDR3 has 15 residues. V was clipped by 6 bases and J by 6 bases, with 15 bases between them. CDR1 and CDR2 from the germline V gene are MNHNS and SASEGT. The CDR3 is CASSSGSAINSPLHF. The CDR3 coding sequence is TGTGCCAGCAGCAGCGGCTCAGCGATTAATTCACCCCTCCACTTT.

This clonotype counts as medium-sized. The rearrangement uses TRBV19 and TRBJ1-6, with TRBD1 matching over 8 bases. This CDR3 comprises 14 residues. With 6 bases clipped from V and 10 bases from J, the junction kept 8 bases outside the gene matches. From germline, CDR1 is LNHDA and CDR2 SQIVND (reference sequence). CDR3 loop: CASSRTGSGSPLHF. The CDR3 nucleotides read TGTGCCAGTAGCAGGACAGGGAGCGGCTCACCCCTCCACTTT. Based on the CDR3 plus reference TRBV19 and TRBJ1-6, the full variable domain is DGGITQSPKYLFRKEGQNVTLSCEQNLNHDAMYWYRQDPGQGLRLIYYSQIVNDFQKGDIAEGYSVSREKKESFPLTVTSAQKNPTAFYLCASSRTGSGSPLHFGNGTRLTVT.

This clonotype was found a few times. V is TRBV11-3 and J is TRBJ2-1; TRBD1 aligns across 9 bases. The CDR3 runs to 15 residues. Germline V gene lookup returns CDR1 SGHNT and CDR2 YENEEA. J gave up 6 bases and V 4 bases, and 7 bases lay outside the gene matches. The CDR3 loop reads CASSSMGQGINEQFF. CDR3 in DNA: TGTGCCAGCAGCTCCATGGGACAGGGAATCAATGAGCAGTTCTTC.

The chain employs TRBV25-1 and TRBJ2-5, with TRBD1 as a possible D gene (5 bases). Germline V lookup: CDR1 MGHDK, CDR2 SYGVNS. The CDR3 has 14 amino acids. The V end was cut by 3 bases, the J end by 1 base, with 9 bases between. The CDR3: CASSETAFQETQYF. The CDR3 DNA reads as TGTGCCAGCAGTGAGACAGCATTCCAAGAGACCCAGTACTTC. Combining the CDR3 with reference TRBV25-1 and TRBJ2-5 gives the whole variable domain EADIYQTPRYLVIGTGKKITLECSQTMGHDKMYWYQQDPGMELHLIHYSYGVNSTEKGDLSSESTVSRIRTEHFPLTLESARPSHTSQYLCASSETAFQETQYFGPGTRLLVL.

This chain joins TRBV4-1 and TRBJ2-7; possible D gene TRBD1, 6 bases. Trimming took 1 base from V and 5 from J, leaving 21 bases between them. Per the germline V gene, CDR1 is MGHRA and CDR2 is YSYEKL. CDR3 length: 17 amino acids. Written as DNA, the CDR3 is TGCGCCAGCAGCCAAGGGTTACAGGGAACTCCTCGGAACGAGCAGTACTTC. Its translation: CASSQGLQGTPRNEQYF.

Sample share makes this clonotype medium-sized (0.01 to 0.1%). The rearrangement joins TRBV7-9 to TRBJ2-5, with 9 bases that match TRBD2. With V trimmed by 1 base and J by 5 bases, 17 bases remained unmatched. The CDR3 spans 19 residues. CDR1 and CDR2 from the germline V gene are SEHNR and FQNEAQ (reference sequence). The CDR3 is CASSLGRLAGSGRRETQYF. The CDR3, as DNA: TGTGCCAGCAGCTTAGGTCGTCTAGCGGGGTCGGGTAGGAGGGAGACCCAGTACTTC.

V gene TRBV24-1 combines with J gene TRBJ2-3, with TRBD2 matching 10 bases. The ends lost 8 bases at V and 4 bases at J; junction bases unmatched: 5. Germline V lookup: CDR1 KGHDR, CDR2 SFDVKD. The CDR3 contains 14 residues. The CDR3 is CATTSGSGADTQYF. CDR3 coding DNA: TGTGCCACCACTAGCGGGAGCGGGGCAGATACGCAGTATTTT.

This clonotype is medium-sized by share. The genes are TRBV28 and TRBJ1-5, with D unclear. Deletions cut 5 bases from V and 0 bases from J, with 11 bases between. The CDR3 consists of 15 residues. Per the germline V gene, CDR1 is MDHEN and CDR2 is SYDVKM. Here the CDR3 reads CASSRTDPSNQPQHF. CDR3 in DNA: TGTGCCAGCAGTCGGACCGATCCTAGCAATCAGCCCCAGCATTTT.

This chain joins TRBV29-1 and TRBJ2-7; a weak D match, TRBD2 (6 bases). The CDR3 has 14 amino acids. Germline V gene lookup returns CDR1 SQVTM and CDR2 ANQGSEA. The germline V and J ends were trimmed by 4 bases and 2 bases, with 15 bases remaining between them. The CDR3 sequence is CSVVATGVTYEQYF. Written as DNA, the CDR3 is TGCAGCGTTGTTGCGACGGGAGTTACCTACGAGCAGTACTTC.

By share of the sample, this clonotype is medium-sized (0.01 to 0.1%). The chain links TRBV20-1 to TRBJ2-5; 13 nucleotides match TRBD2. The CDR3 has 14 residues. V was clipped by 6 bases and J by 2 bases; unmatched bases: 3. Germline CDR1 is DFQATT and CDR2 is SNEGSKA (reference sequence). The CDR3 coding sequence is TGCAGTGCAACTAGCGGGGGGGTTCAAGAGACCCAGTACTTC. This gives the protein CSATSGGVQETQYF.